What follows is one T cell receptor beta chain and its context. A single record per CDR3 protein comes from TCRdb applying MiXCR to the RT-PCR reads. Here the sample spans about 680,000 distinct CDR3 sequences, about 14% being singletons. This CDR3 has 18 amino acids. V shed 5 bases and J shed 2 bases, with 23 bases lying between them. From germline, CDR1 is MNHEY and CDR2 SVGEGT. Source material: memory CD4+ T cells from blood. The chain is built from TRBV6-2 or TRBV6-3 and TRBJ2-3; D may match TRBD1 or TRBD2 (5 bases each). This TCR was recovered from a female donor in good health, serving as a healthy control. In nucleotides, the CDR3 is TGTGCCAGCAGTGCCGGGACGGTGCCTCGGAGAATCACAGATACGCAGTATTTT. This gives the protein CASSAGTVPRRITDTQYF.